Sequencing of this T cell receptor (beta chain) was carried out in a study of cytomegalovirus exposure and HLA in healthy donors. The PCR had 60 Vbeta and 13 Jbeta primers. Profiled with immunoSEQ multiplex PCR; TCRdb holds only in-frame clones, not every one. The table shows approximately 180,000 clones, with 70% to 90% occurring only once. The sample holds one count of this clone. V was clipped by 4 bases and J by 5 bases, with 17 bases between them. CDR1 and CDR2 from the germline V gene are SQVTM and ANQGSEA. CDR3 length: 14 amino acids. The receptor was derived from a woman aged 18 to 35 in good health and CMV-seronegative. V gene TRBV29-1 combines with J gene TRBJ2-5, with D perhaps matching TRBD2 (6 bases). The sample taken for sequencing was PBMCs. The CDR3 DNA reads TGCAGCGTTGCCCGCGGGGCAGGGTGGGAGACCCAGTACTTC. This codes for CSVARGAGWETQYF.